Presented here are 21 T cell receptor beta chains from one specimen sequenced in a study of cytomegalovirus exposure and HLA in healthy donors (dated by TCRdb to about 2017). Library method: the immunoSEQ multiplex PCR assay. For the multiplex PCR, a mixture combining 60 forward primers for TCR Vbeta segments and 13 reverse primers for TCR Jbeta segments was used. This immuneACCESS table, as held by TCRdb, lists in-frame sequences with V and J called but not all clones. Of the missing ones, under half trace to an unresolved V gene in checked studies; the others have no known cause. This sample gives some 100,000 clones in total; approximately 78% of them show up just once. In total, the top ten clones hold 4.5% to 5.5% of the sample. The sequencing input was PBMCs. These receptors came from a woman aged 40-49 years in good health and CMV-seropositive.

This chain uses TRBV5-4 with TRBJ1-1, with 8 bases aligning to TRBD1. V lost 5 bases and J lost 1; bases outside the gene matches: 4. CDR1 and CDR2 from the germline V gene are SGHNT and YYREEE (reference sequence). CDR3 length equals 14 residues. This CDR3 is CASRADRGNTEAFF. The DNA of the CDR3 is TGTGCCAGCAGAGCCGACAGGGGGAACACTGAAGCTTTCTTT.

The V and J genes are TRBV7-6 and TRBJ1-2; possible D gene TRBD1, 5 bases. This CDR3 comprises 12 residues. Looked up from germline, CDR1 is SGHVS and CDR2 is FNYEAQ. The V end was cut by 8 bases, the J end by 8 bases, with 15 bases between. The CDR3 sequence: CASGTDLEGYTF. In DNA, the CDR3 is TGTGCCAGCGGGACTGATCTGGAAGGCTACACCTTC.

The chain couples TRBV6-5 to TRBJ2-1; 7 nucleotides match TRBD2. The CDR3 totals 16 residues. Losses at the gene ends were 1 base for V and 5 bases for J; bases not matched to a gene: 8. Looked up from germline, CDR1 is MNHEY and CDR2 is SVGAGI. CDR3 protein: CASSYWVREENNEQFF. DNA of the CDR3: TGTGCCAGCAGTTACTGGGTACGGGAGGAGAACAATGAGCAGTTCTTC.

The chain links TRBV7-2 to TRBJ2-3; 8 bases align to TRBD2. V lost 5 bases to trimming and J lost 7 bases; unmatched junction nucleotides: 11. This CDR3 comprises 15 residues. CDR1 and CDR2 from the germline V gene are SGHTA and FQGNSA. The CDR3 loop reads CASSKESGSHHTQYF. The CDR3 coding sequence is TGTGCCAGCAGCAAAGAAAGCGGGAGCCATCATACGCAGTATTTT.

The rearrangement links TRBV5-1 to TRBJ2-3, with a possible D match to TRBD1 (5 bases). CDR1 is SGHRS, CDR2 YFSETQ, per germline. V was pared by 4 bases and J by 2 bases, with 14 bases between. The CDR3 length is 15 residues. In DNA, the CDR3 is TGCGCCAGCAGCCCCGTTGGGGCGGTCACAGATACGCAGTATTTT. It yields the protein CASSPVGAVTDTQYF. The full variable domain, with the rest looked up from reference TRBV5-1 and TRBJ2-3, is KAGVTQTPRYLIKTRGQQVTLSCSPISGHRSVSWYQQTPGQGLQFLFEYFSETQRNKGNFPGRFSGRQFSNSRSEMNVSTLELGDSALYLCASSPVGAVTDTQYFGPGTRLTVL.

This clone was recorded once. This sequence joins TRBV19 and TRBJ2-1, with 8 bases that match TRBD2. Trimming at V came to 3 bases and at J to 2 bases, leaving 12 bases not matched to a gene. The CDR3 spans 18 residues. In germline, CDR1 is LNHDA, CDR2 SQIVND (reference sequence). The CDR3 DNA follows: TGTGCCAGTAGTATGTCCCAATTAGCGGGAAACCCCTACAATGAGCAGTTCTTC. Translated: CASSMSQLAGNPYNEQFF. Supplemented by reference TRBV19 and TRBJ2-1, the full variable domain reads DGGITQSPKYLFRKEGQNVTLSCEQNLNHDAMYWYRQDPGQGLRLIYYSQIVNDFQKGDIAEGYSVSREKKESFPLTVTSAQKNPTAFYLCASSMSQLAGNPYNEQFFGPGTRLTVL.

This clone was counted a few times. The rearrangement joins TRBV11-3 to TRBJ2-3; 9 bases agree with TRBD2. The CDR3 has 14 residues. Germline assignment: CDR1 SGHNT and CDR2 YENEEA. J lost 6 bases, V lost 3 bases, and 4 bases had no gene match. DNA for the CDR3: TGTGCCAGCAGCTTGCGCGGGAGGGGCGATACGCAGTATTTT. It translates to CASSLRGRGDTQYF.

The chain couples TRBV29-1 to TRBJ2-7; TRBD2 aligns across 8 bases. Germline V gene lookup returns CDR1 SQVTM and CDR2 ANQGSEA. V lost 6 bases to trimming and J lost 5 bases; unmatched junction nucleotides: 9. CDR3 length: 13 amino acids. For the CDR3, the DNA is TGCAGCGTGAGCGGGAGACTCTATCACGAGCAGTACTTC. Translating gives CSVSGRLYHEQYF.

The chain is built from TRBV21-1 and TRBJ2-5; the tabulated D call, TRBD2, remains unverified against the DNA. TRBV21-1 constitutes a pseudogene. This CDR3 contains 15 residues. The CDR3 here is CATQVEGGKQETQYF. The CDR3 nucleotides read TGTGCCACCCAGGTGGAGGGAGGCAAACAAGAGACCCAGTACTTC.

CDR3 nucleotide sequence: TGTGCCAGCAGCTTATGGGCCCCGGGACAGGGTGTCGGCGAGCAGTACTTC. It translates to CASSLWAPGQGVGEQYF. This chain links TRBV7-3 with TRBJ2-7; 9 positions match TRBD1. With 2 bases clipped from V and 6 bases from J, the junction kept 14 bases outside the gene matches. Germline CDR1 SGHTA, CDR2 FQGTGA. The length of the CDR3 is 17 residues.

The V call is TRBV19, the J call TRBJ2-7; 9 bases are a match to TRBD2. The CDR3 extends over 18 amino acids. Germline V gives CDR1 LNHDA, CDR2 SQIVND (reference sequence). V gave up 5 bases and J gave up 3 bases; unmatched junction bases: 17. CDR3 residues: CASSPWTELAGFNYEQYF. The CDR3 coding sequence is TGTGCCAGTAGTCCCTGGACAGAACTAGCGGGTTTCAACTACGAGCAGTACTTC.

The chain is built from TRBV4-2 and TRBJ2-3, with D possibly being TRBD2 (6 bases). Trimming took 4 bases from V and 5 from J, leaving 16 bases between them. The CDR3 runs 15 residues. Germline CDR1 reads LGHNA; CDR2 reads YNFKEQ. CDR3 residues: CASSPAGREVDTQYF. The DNA for the CDR3 is TGTGCCAGCAGCCCCGCCGGGAGAGAGGTAGATACGCAGTATTTT.

This clone was recorded only once. This rearrangement joins TRBV10-3 to TRBJ2-5, with 8 bases fitting TRBD1. V lost 0 bases to trimming and J lost 7 bases; unmatched junction nucleotides: 10. CDR1 and CDR2 from the germline V gene are ENHRY and SYGVKD. This CDR3 comprises 16 residues. The CDR3 bases are TGTGCCATCAGTGAGTCGACAGGGGCGGATTTTGGGACCCAGTACTTC. Protein product: CAISESTGADFGTQYF.

The V and J genes are TRBV7-6 and TRBJ2-5; maybe TRBD2 (6 bases). Germline CDR1 is SGHVS and CDR2 is FNYEAQ. CDR3 length equals 13 residues. V was trimmed by 5 bases and J by 5 bases, leaving 12 bases between them. Here the CDR3 DNA reads TGTGCCAGCAGCCACCTCCGGGGGGAGACCCAGTACTTC. Protein product: CASSHLRGETQYF.

The genes are TRBV6-6 and TRBJ2-7; TRBD1 agrees at 9 bases. V gave up 4 bases and J gave up 0 bases; unmatched junction bases: 7. Germline V gene sequence: CDR1 MNHNY, CDR2 SVGAGI (reference sequence). The CDR3 spans 16 residues. CDR3 sequence (DNA): TGTGCCAGCAGTTCCCCTGACAGGGGGGACTCCTACGAGCAGTACTTC. Its protein product is CASSSPDRGDSYEQYF.

This clone was found once. The chain links TRBV15 to TRBJ2-4; tentatively, D is TRBD2 (5 bases). This CDR3 contains 15 residues. CDR1 and CDR2 from the germline V gene are LNHNV and YYDKDF (reference sequence). V was shortened by 5 bases and J by 4 bases, with 15 bases between the two germline ends. CDR3 protein: CATSGAVAGKNIQYF. Here the CDR3 DNA reads TGTGCCACCAGCGGTGCTGTTGCGGGTAAAAACATTCAGTACTTC.

The chain uses TRBV11-3 and TRBJ1-1; TRBD1 is a possible D gene (6 bases). V shed 4 bases and J shed 0 bases, with 18 bases lying between them. CDR3 size: 17 residues. Looked up from germline, CDR1 is SGHNT and CDR2 is YENEEA. CDR3 amino acids: CASSSQGWGRVNTEAFF. DNA for the CDR3: TGTGCCAGCAGCTCACAGGGATGGGGCCGCGTGAACACTGAAGCTTTCTTT.

On this clone itself: The same CDR3 can be traced to other DNA sequences in this sample. This chain joins TRBV19 and TRBJ1-1, with D perhaps TRBD1 (5 bases). The CDR3 is made up of 15 amino acids. The germline V gene has CDR1 LNHDA and CDR2 SQIVND (reference sequence). V lost 5 bases to trimming and J lost 0 bases, with 13 bases between them. CDR3 amino acids: CASSLSGRMNTEAFF. For the CDR3, the DNA is TGTGCCAGTAGTTTATCAGGGAGGATGAACACTGAAGCTTTCTTT.

With respect to this clone: The germline gene is not matched at one end of the junction; a read error may be the cause. V gene TRBV7-9 combines with J gene TRBJ2-5; 7 nucleotides match TRBD1. The CDR3 is made up of 14 amino acids. Germline assignment: CDR1 SEHNR and CDR2 FQNEAQ (reference sequence). The CDR3 region is CSSSQAGTEETQYF. In nucleotides, the CDR3 is TGTTCCAGCAGCCAAGCCGGGACAGAAGAGACCCAGTACTTC.

This CDR3 reads CAWSKEAGEAFF. The CDR3 DNA reads as TGTGCCTGGAGTAAGGAGGCGGGTGAAGCTTTCTTT. The V call is TRBV30, the J call TRBJ1-1, with D unclear. Germline V lookup: CDR1 GTSNPN, CDR2 SVGIG (reference sequence). The V and J ends lost 2 bases and 7 bases respectively, with 11 bases between them. The CDR3 is 12 amino acids.

This clone was observed once. The chain employs TRBV4-1 and TRBJ1-3, with D unclear. The tail of the sequence fits TRBJ2-2 better, so the J call may be wrong. The germline V gene has CDR1 MGHRA and CDR2 YSYEKL. The CDR3 extends over 12 amino acids. CDR3 sequence: CASSQTTGELFF. The CDR3 nucleotides are TGCGCCAGCAGCCAAACCACCGGGGAGCTGTTTTTT.